A single TCR beta chain is shown here with its context. As yet, its antigen is unknown. The assay was immunoSEQ multiplex PCR, and TCRdb's table has in-frame clones only and misses some. The table has some 97,000 clones, about 90% seen once. The record originates from a study of identifying expanded T cells in peripheral blood. Study-wide points: Two-week clone count variance significantly increased as total template count grew.

Trimming pared 9 bases from V and 5 bases from J, leaving 19 bases between. Germline V CDR1 and CDR2: SGHTA, FQGNSA. The CDR3 runs 14 residues. Sequenced sample: blood. The rearrangement uses TRBV7-2 and TRBJ2-5; maybe TRBD2 (7 bases). This clonotype originated in a person aged 18-69 years in good health. The CDR3, as DNA: TGTGCCAGTGGTGGGGGCGGGAGTCTTGAGACCCAGTACTTC. It translates to CASGGGGSLETQYF.